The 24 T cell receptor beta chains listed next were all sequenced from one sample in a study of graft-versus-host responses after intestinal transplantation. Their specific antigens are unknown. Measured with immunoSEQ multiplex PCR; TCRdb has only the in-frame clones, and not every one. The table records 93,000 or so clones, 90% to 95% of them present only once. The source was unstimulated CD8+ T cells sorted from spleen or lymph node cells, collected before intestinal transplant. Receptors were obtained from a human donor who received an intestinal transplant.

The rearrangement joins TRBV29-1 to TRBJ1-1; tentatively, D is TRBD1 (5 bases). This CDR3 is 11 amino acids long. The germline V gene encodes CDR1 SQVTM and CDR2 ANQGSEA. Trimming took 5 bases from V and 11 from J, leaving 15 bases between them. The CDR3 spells CSVRTREGAFF. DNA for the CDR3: TGCAGCGTTCGAACGAGGGAGGGGGCTTTCTTT.

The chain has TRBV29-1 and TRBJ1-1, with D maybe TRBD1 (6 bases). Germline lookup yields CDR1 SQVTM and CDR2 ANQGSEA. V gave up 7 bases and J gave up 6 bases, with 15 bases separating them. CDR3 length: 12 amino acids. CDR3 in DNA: TGCAGCGCCCAGGACAGAAGCTCTGAAGCTTTCTTT. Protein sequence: CSAQDRSSEAFF.

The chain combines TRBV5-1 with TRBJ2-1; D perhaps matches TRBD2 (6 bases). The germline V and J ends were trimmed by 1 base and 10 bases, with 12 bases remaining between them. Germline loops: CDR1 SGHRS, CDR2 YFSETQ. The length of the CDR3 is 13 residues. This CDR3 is CASSLFQGGEQFF. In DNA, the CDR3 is TGCGCCAGCAGCTTGTTTCAGGGAGGCGAGCAGTTCTTC.

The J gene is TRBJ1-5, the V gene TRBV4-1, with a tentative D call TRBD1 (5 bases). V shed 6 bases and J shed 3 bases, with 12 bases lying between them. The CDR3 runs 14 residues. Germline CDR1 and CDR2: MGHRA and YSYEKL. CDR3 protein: CASRNEGFNQPQHF. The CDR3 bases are TGCGCCAGCAGAAACGAGGGGTTCAATCAGCCCCAGCATTTT.

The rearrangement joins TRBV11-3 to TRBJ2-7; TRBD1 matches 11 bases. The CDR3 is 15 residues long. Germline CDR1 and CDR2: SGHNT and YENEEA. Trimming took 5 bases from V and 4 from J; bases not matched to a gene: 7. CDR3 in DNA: TGTGCCAGCAGCCCTCGGACAGGGGGCGGGTACGAGCAGTACTTC. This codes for CASSPRTGGGYEQYF.

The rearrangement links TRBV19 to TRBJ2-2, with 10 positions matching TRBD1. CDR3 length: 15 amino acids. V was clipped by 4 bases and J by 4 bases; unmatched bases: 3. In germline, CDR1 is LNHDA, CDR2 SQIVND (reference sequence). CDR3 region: CASSTWTGGTGELFF. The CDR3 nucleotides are TGTGCCAGTAGTACTTGGACAGGGGGCACCGGGGAGCTGTTTTTT.

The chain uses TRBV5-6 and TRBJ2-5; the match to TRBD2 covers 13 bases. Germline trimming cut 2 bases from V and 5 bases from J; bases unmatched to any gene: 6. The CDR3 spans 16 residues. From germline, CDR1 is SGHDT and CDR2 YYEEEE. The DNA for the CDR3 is TGTGCCAGCAGCTTCGGACTAGCGGGGGCTAGGGAGACCCAGTACTTC. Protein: CASSFGLAGARETQYF.

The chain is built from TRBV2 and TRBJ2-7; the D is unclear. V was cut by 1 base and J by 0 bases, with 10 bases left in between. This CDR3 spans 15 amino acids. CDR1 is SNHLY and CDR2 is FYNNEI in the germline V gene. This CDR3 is CASSEGLTSSYEQYF. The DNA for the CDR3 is TGTGCCAGCAGTGAAGGACTCACCAGCTCCTACGAGCAGTACTTC.

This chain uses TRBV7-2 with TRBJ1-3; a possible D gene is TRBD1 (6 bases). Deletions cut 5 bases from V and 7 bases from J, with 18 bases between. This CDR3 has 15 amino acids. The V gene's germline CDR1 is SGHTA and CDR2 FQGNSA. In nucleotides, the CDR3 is TGTGCCAGCAGCCTAGATGAACAGGGTCTCAACACCATATATTTT. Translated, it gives CASSLDEQGLNTIYF.

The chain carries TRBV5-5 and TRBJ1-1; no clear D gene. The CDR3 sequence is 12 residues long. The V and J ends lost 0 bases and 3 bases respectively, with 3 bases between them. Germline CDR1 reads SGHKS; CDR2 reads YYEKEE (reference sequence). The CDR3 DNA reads TGTGCCAGCAGCTTGGGGGACACTGAAGCTTTCTTT. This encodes CASSLGDTEAFF.

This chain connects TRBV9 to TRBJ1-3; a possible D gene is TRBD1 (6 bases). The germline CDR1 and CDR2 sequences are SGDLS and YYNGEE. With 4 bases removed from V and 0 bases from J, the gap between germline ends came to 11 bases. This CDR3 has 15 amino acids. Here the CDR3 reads CASSWGGSSGNTIYF. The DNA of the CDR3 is TGTGCCAGCAGCTGGGGGGGCAGCTCTGGAAACACCATATATTTT.

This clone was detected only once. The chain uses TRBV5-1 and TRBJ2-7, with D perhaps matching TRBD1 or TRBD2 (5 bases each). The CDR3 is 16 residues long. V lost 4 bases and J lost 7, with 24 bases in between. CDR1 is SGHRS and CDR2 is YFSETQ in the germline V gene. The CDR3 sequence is CASSGISGTILEEQYF. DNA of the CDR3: TGCGCCAGCAGCGGGATTTCCGGGACCATTTTGGAAGAGCAGTACTTC.

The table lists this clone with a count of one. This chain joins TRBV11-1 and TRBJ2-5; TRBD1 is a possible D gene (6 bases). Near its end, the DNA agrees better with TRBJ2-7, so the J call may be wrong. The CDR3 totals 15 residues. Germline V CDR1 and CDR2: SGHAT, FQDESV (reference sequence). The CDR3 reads CASSFRGTSSYEQYF. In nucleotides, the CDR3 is TGTGCCAGCAGCTTCAGGGGAACGAGCTCCTACGAGCAGTACTTC.

The DNA of the CDR3 is TGCGCCAGCAGCCCAATAGCGGGGGGGGGTTACGAGCAGTACTTC. Its translation: CASSPIAGGGYEQYF. The rearrangement links TRBV10-2 to TRBJ2-7, with 11 bases aligning to TRBD2. V lost 6 bases, J lost 4 bases, and 8 bases stayed unmatched. The CDR3 extends over 15 amino acids. The germline CDR1 and CDR2 sequences are WSHSY and SAAADI.

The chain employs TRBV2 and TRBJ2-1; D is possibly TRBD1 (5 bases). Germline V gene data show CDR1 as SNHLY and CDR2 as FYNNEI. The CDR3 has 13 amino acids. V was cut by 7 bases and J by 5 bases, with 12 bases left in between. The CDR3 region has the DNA TGTGCCAGCACTCAGGGTACCGACAATGAGCAGTTCTTC. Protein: CASTQGTDNEQFF.

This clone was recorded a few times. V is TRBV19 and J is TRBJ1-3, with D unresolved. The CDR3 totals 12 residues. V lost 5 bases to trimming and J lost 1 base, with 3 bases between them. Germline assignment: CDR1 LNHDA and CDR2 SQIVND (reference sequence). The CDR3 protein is CASSLSGNTIYF. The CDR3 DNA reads TGTGCCAGTAGTTTGTCTGGAAACACCATATATTTT.

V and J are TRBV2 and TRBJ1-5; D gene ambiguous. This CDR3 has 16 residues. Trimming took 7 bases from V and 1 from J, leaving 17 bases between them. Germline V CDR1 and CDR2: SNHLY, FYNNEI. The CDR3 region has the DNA TGTGCCAGCACTTCCGGCCAGGTAGGGAGCAATCAGCCCCAGCATTTT. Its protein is CASTSGQVGSNQPQHF.

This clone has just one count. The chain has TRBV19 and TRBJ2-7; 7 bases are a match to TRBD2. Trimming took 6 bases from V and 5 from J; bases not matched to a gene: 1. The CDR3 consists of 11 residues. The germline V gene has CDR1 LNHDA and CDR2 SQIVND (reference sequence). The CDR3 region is CASRRGNEQYF. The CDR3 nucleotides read TGTGCCAGTAGGCGGGGGAACGAGCAGTACTTC.

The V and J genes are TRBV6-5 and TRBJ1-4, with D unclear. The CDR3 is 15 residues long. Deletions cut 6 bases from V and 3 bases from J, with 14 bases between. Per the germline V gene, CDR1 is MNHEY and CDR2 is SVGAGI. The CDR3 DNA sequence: TGTGCCAGCAGGACCGGGTCTCCTTCTAATGAAAAACTGTTTTTT. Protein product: CASRTGSPSNEKLFF.

CDR3: CATRDFGNQPQHF. The DNA for the CDR3 is TGTGCCACAAGGGACTTCGGTAATCAGCCCCAGCATTTT. The chain recombines TRBV6-1 with TRBJ1-5, with a weak D call TRBD1 (5 bases). V lost 10 bases, J lost 4 bases, and 14 bases lay in between. Germline V gene sequence: CDR1 MNHNS, CDR2 SASEGT. The CDR3 is 13 residues long.

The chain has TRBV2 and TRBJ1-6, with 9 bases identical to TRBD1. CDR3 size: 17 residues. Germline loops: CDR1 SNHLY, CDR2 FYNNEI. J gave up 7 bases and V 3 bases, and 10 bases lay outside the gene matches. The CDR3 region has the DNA TGTGCCAGCAGTGACACCCGGGACAGGGAACGGAATTCACCCCTCCACTTT. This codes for CASSDTRDRERNSPLHF.

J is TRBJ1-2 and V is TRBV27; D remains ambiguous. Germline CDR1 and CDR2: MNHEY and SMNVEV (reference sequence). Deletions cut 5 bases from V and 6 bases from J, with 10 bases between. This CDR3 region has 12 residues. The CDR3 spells CASSNPQNGYTF. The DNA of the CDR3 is TGTGCCAGCAGTAACCCCCAAAATGGCTACACCTTC.

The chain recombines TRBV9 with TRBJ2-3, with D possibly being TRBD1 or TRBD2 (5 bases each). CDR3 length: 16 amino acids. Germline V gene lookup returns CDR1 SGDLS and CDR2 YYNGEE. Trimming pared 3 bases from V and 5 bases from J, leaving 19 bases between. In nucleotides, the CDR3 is TGTGCCAGCAGCGATGGGGCCCTAATGGGAGAAGATACGCAGTATTTT. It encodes CASSDGALMGEDTQYF.

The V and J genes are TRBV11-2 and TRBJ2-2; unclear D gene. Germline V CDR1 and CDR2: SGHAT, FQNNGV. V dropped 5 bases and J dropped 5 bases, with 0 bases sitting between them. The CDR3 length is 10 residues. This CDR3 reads CASSTGELFF. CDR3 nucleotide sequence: TGTGCCAGCAGCACCGGGGAGCTGTTTTTT. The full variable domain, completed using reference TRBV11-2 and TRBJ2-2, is EAGVAQSPRYKIIEKRQSVAFWCNPISGHATLYWYQQILGQGPKLLIQFQNNGVVDDSQLPKDRFSAERLKGVDSTLKIQPAKLEDSAVYLCASSTGELFFGEGSRLTVL.